This passage covers 24 T cell receptor beta chains from one sample sequenced in a study of OX40 agonist ivuxolimab in advanced cancers. Here immunoSEQ multiplex PCR was the method, and the copy in TCRdb shows in-frame clones only, minus some. The data contain under 40,000 clones, about 83% of them seen just once; the ten biggest clones take up 30% to 35%. Sequencing was performed on CD4+ or CD8+ T cells sorted from blood, taken in a trial of the OX40 agonist ivuxolimab. All receptors derive from an adult with an advanced solid tumor such as melanoma, head and neck, liver or kidney cancer.

CDR3 nucleotides: TGTGCCACGGGACCGGGACAGGGGGCGGGTGAGCAGTTCTTC. This codes for CATGPGQGAGEQFF. This chain uses TRBV27 with TRBJ2-1, with 12 bases identical to TRBD1. The trim removed 10 bases at V and 9 bases at J, leaving 10 bases unmatched. The germline CDR1 and CDR2 sequences are MNHEY and SMNVEV (reference sequence). The CDR3 runs 14 residues.

The J gene is TRBJ2-3, the V gene TRBV12-5; D possibly corresponds to TRBD1 (6 bases). The CDR3 is 16 residues long. Trimming took 2 bases from V and 1 from J, leaving 13 bases between them. Per the germline V gene, CDR1 is LGHNT and CDR2 is FRNRAP. This CDR3 is CASGLWRAGGTDTQYF. The CDR3 DNA is TGTGCTAGTGGTTTGTGGCGGGCAGGGGGCACAGATACGCAGTATTTT.

The V gene is TRBV10-2, the J gene TRBJ2-7; no firm D call. This CDR3 comprises 13 residues. Germline lookup yields CDR1 WSHSY and CDR2 SAAADI. The ends were cut back, 5 bases at V and 3 bases at J, with 11 bases in the middle. DNA for the CDR3: TGCGCCAGCAGTAGTAGTATAGGCTACGAGCAGTACTTC. This sequence encodes CASSSSIGYEQYF.

The chain links TRBV11-2 to TRBJ2-2, with 8 bases matching TRBD1. The CDR3 has 13 residues. V dropped 5 bases and J dropped 6; count of bases not matched to a gene: 2. CDR1 and CDR2 (germline): SGHAT, FQNNGV. Here the CDR3 reads CASSQTGAGELFF. The CDR3 nucleotides are TGTGCCAGCAGCCAGACAGGGGCCGGGGAGCTGTTTTTT. Looking up the rest from reference TRBV11-2 and TRBJ2-2 gives the full variable domain: EAGVAQSPRYKIIEKRQSVAFWCNPISGHATLYWYQQILGQGPKLLIQFQNNGVVDDSQLPKDRFSAERLKGVDSTLKIQPAKLEDSAVYLCASSQTGAGELFFGEGSRLTVL.

This chain links TRBV7-3 with TRBJ2-1; D is possibly TRBD2 (5 bases). Germline V lookup: CDR1 SGHTA, CDR2 FQGTGA. Trimming removed 1 base from V and 8 bases from J, with 18 bases in between. The CDR3 is 16 amino acids. CDR3 protein: CASSLSVGILEDEQFF. CDR3 nucleotides: TGTGCCAGCAGCTTAAGTGTAGGGATTCTGGAGGATGAGCAGTTCTTC.

CDR3 coding DNA: TGTGCCAGCAGCTTGGGACTAGCGGGAGCTTCTGAGCAGTTCTTC. It is translated as CASSLGLAGASEQFF. J is TRBJ2-1 and V is TRBV7-8; the match to TRBD2 covers 14 bases. V gave up 3 bases and J gave up 9 bases; unmatched junction bases: 4. CDR1 SGHVS and CDR2 FQNEAQ come from the germline V gene. The length of the CDR3 is 15 residues.

The V and J genes are TRBV30 and TRBJ2-2, with a weak D call TRBD2 (6 bases). Germline loops: CDR1 GTSNPN, CDR2 SVGIG (reference sequence). Trimming pared 4 bases from V and 7 bases from J, leaving 10 bases between. CDR3 length: 12 amino acids. The CDR3 nucleotides read TGTGCCTGGACGACTAGTGGCGGGGAGCTGTTTTTT. Translation gives CAWTTSGGELFF.

V usage is TRBV27 and J usage is TRBJ1-1, with D perhaps matching TRBD1 (5 bases). Germline values: CDR1 MNHEY, CDR2 SMNVEV (reference sequence). With 8 bases removed from V and 4 bases from J, the gap between germline ends came to 17 bases. The CDR3 has 14 amino acids. This chain's CDR3 is CASSTGTTLTEAFF. The CDR3 nucleotides read TGTGCCAGCTCTACCGGGACTACCCTCACTGAAGCTTTCTTT.

The V gene is TRBV7-6, the J gene TRBJ2-2; D gene unclear. This CDR3 spans 13 amino acids. The germline V gene encodes CDR1 SGHVS and CDR2 FNYEAQ. With 1 base removed from V and 7 bases from J, the gap between germline ends came to 7 bases. This chain's CDR3 is CASSLGMSGELFF. CDR3 bases: TGTGCCAGCAGCTTAGGGATGAGCGGGGAGCTGTTTTTT.

The chain employs TRBV7-9 and TRBJ2-5; either TRBD1 or TRBD2 may fit D (5 bases each). Germline V gives CDR1 SEHNR, CDR2 FQNEAQ (reference sequence). CDR3 length: 14 amino acids. V was trimmed by 0 bases and J by 0 bases, leaving 5 bases between them. The CDR3: CASSLAGHQETQYF. The CDR3 nucleotides read TGTGCCAGCAGCTTAGCGGGACACCAAGAGACCCAGTACTTC.

The chain carries TRBV7-9 and TRBJ1-1, with 10 bases fitting TRBD1. CDR3 length: 15 amino acids. CDR1 SEHNR and CDR2 FQNEAQ come from the germline V gene (reference sequence). V lost 1 base and J lost 3; bases outside the gene matches: 2. The CDR3 sequence is CASSLGQGADTEAFF. The CDR3 DNA is TGTGCCAGCAGCTTAGGACAGGGGGCGGACACTGAAGCTTTCTTT.

The chain employs TRBV28 and TRBJ1-2; TRBD1 might be the D (5 bases). There are 15 residues in the CDR3. With 10 bases removed from V and 8 bases from J, the gap between germline ends came to 26 bases. Germline CDR1 and CDR2: MDHEN and SYDVKM. CDR3 bases: TGTGCCACCTTAACCCGGGACCCCATTATGGCGGGCTACACCTTC. This encodes CATLTRDPIMAGYTF.

Notes on this clone: Different DNA sequences within this sample yield the same CDR3. The V call is TRBV20-1, the J call TRBJ2-7; D call uncertain. Germline CDR1 DFQATT, CDR2 SNEGSKA (reference sequence). Trimming took 4 bases from V and 4 from J, leaving 5 bases between them. The CDR3 has 10 residues. CDR3 DNA: TGCAGTGCTAAGGAATACGAGCAGTACTTC. Translation: CSAKEYEQYF.

This sequence joins TRBV7-8 and TRBJ2-1; the match to TRBD2 covers 11 bases. V was clipped by 5 bases and J by 1 base; unmatched bases: 13. The CDR3 loop spans 19 amino acids. Germline CDR1 reads SGHVS; CDR2 reads FQNEAQ. CDR3 loop: CASSHPTPTSGKSYNEQFF. CDR3 sequence (DNA): TGTGCCAGCAGCCACCCGACCCCGACTAGCGGGAAGTCCTACAATGAGCAGTTCTTC.

V usage is TRBV18 and J usage is TRBJ2-5; 8 positions match TRBD2. The better agreement between TRBJ2-7 and the DNA end casts doubt on the J call. The CDR3 contains 16 residues. The V gene's germline CDR1 is KGHSH and CDR2 LQKENI. The CDR3 coding sequence is TGTGCCAGCTCACCACCCCCCGGGGGGGGACCGGGCGAGCAGTACTTC. It specifies CASSPPPGGGPGEQYF.

V gene TRBV7-8 combines with J gene TRBJ2-2; D could derive from TRBD1 or TRBD2 (7 bases each). The CDR3 is 16 amino acids. The germline V and J ends were trimmed by 8 bases and 5 bases, with 21 bases remaining between them. Germline values: CDR1 SGHVS, CDR2 FQNEAQ. In nucleotides, the CDR3 is TGTGCCAGCTGCGGGGGTGAGGGGGCCAAGACCGGGGAGCTGTTTTTT. It is translated as CASCGGEGAKTGELFF.

The gene calls are TRBV30 and TRBJ2-7; D is tentatively TRBD1 or TRBD2 (6 bases each). CDR1 GTSNPN and CDR2 SVGIG come from the germline V gene (reference sequence). The CDR3 sequence is 13 residues long. V was clipped by 3 bases and J by 6 bases, with 15 bases between them. CDR3 in amino acids: CAWRPQGGVEQYF. DNA of the CDR3: TGTGCCTGGAGACCACAGGGAGGCGTCGAGCAGTACTTC.

V and J are TRBV29-1 and TRBJ2-2; 16 bases match TRBD2. The junction had 4 bases not matched to a gene; V was cut back by 6 bases and J by 3 bases. Germline-derived CDR1 and CDR2 are SQVTM and ANQGSEA. The CDR3 is 16 residues long. CDR3 bases: TGCAGCGTCGGGACTAGCGGGGGGGTCGACACCGGGGAGCTGTTTTTT. Translated, it gives CSVGTSGGVDTGELFF.

The chain employs TRBV27 and TRBJ1-5; 7 bases line up with TRBD1. Germline V lookup: CDR1 MNHEY, CDR2 SMNVEV (reference sequence). The CDR3 length is 14 residues. J was trimmed by 6 bases and V by 5 bases; bases with no gene match: 7. CDR3 coding DNA: TGTGCCAGCAGTCCCCCAGGGGGGAGTCAGCCCCAGCATTTT. Translated, it gives CASSPPGGSQPQHF.

This clone was seen a few times. The gene calls are TRBV7-9 and TRBJ2-7; D may be TRBD1 or TRBD2 (6 bases each). The V end lost 0 bases, the J end lost 6 bases, and 15 bases lay between the germline ends. CDR1 is SEHNR, CDR2 FQNEAQ, per germline (reference sequence). The CDR3 sequence is 15 residues long. The DNA of the CDR3 is TGTGCCAGCAGCTTAGCTGGAGGGGGGCCCCTCGAGCAGTACTTC. It specifies CASSLAGGGPLEQYF.

The rearrangement joins TRBV29-1 to TRBJ2-7; no clear D gene. With 4 bases removed from V and 0 bases from J, the gap between germline ends came to 10 bases. The CDR3 runs to 13 residues. Germline CDR1 and CDR2: SQVTM and ANQGSEA. The CDR3 here is CSVVTEVSYEQYF. The CDR3 region has the DNA TGCAGCGTTGTAACAGAGGTCTCCTACGAGCAGTACTTC.

This chain joins TRBV5-1 and TRBJ2-5; 7 nucleotides align to TRBD1. Germline CDR1 reads SGHRS; CDR2 reads YFSETQ. The length of the CDR3 is 15 residues. V lost 9 bases to trimming and J lost 5 bases; unmatched junction nucleotides: 16. CDR3 amino acids: CATAEGQSAVETQYF. The CDR3 coding sequence is TGCGCCACAGCAGAGGGACAGTCCGCAGTGGAGACCCAGTACTTC.

This clone was found once. In DNA, the CDR3 is TGTGCCAGCTCACTGGACAGGCCCAGGGCACTGTGTAGCAATCAGCCCCAGCATTTT. Protein sequence: CASSLDRPRALCSNQPQHF. The chain is built from TRBV6-4 and TRBJ1-5; 7 positions agree with TRBD1. Germline-derived CDR1 and CDR2 are MRHNA and SNTAGT. The CDR3 has 19 amino acids. J was trimmed by 0 bases and V by 8 bases; bases with no gene match: 19.

The chain employs TRBV27 and TRBJ2-1; TRBD1 is a possible D gene (6 bases). The CDR3 runs to 15 residues. Germline V gene lookup returns CDR1 MNHEY and CDR2 SMNVEV (reference sequence). Deletions cut 5 bases from V and 4 bases from J, with 15 bases between. In DNA form, the CDR3 reads TGTGCCAGCAGTCCAGGGGCGGGCACTTACAATGAGCAGTTCTTC. This gives the protein CASSPGAGTYNEQFF.